This TCR beta chain came from a study of shared clonotypes between healthy human individuals. Across the study: Three CD4 naive, three CD4 memory, two CD8 naive and one CD8 memory plate were used per donor.

Original data processing: ImmunoSEQ only sent back junction sequences with no quality scores, so filtering was done differently. Repertoires were generated with immunoSEQ multiplex PCR, while TCRdb's copy carries only in-frame clones and drops some. V and J calls plus clone size are reproduced from that table; the DNA served to infer D and trimming. The sample has around 2.3 million clones, roughly 95% seen once. Study-level results: Clonotype sharing among donors, it was expected, would be affected by sequencing depth. The study's rarefaction showed incomplete sorted-subset sequencing despite large depth.

Remarks on this clone: Its antigen remains unidentified.

Source material: naive CD4+ T cells sorted from blood. The subset is: CD45RA+ positively selected. This TCR derives from a man aged 18-30 years in good health.

CDR3 sequence (DNA): TGCGCCAGCAGCCTACTTGGACTCAATGAGCAGTTCTTC. It codes for CASSLLGLNEQFF. This sequence joins TRBV4-1 and TRBJ2-1; TRBD2 is a possible D gene (5 bases). This CDR3 comprises 13 residues. The V end lost 4 bases, the J end lost 6 bases, and 10 bases lay between the germline ends. Per the germline V gene, CDR1 is MGHRA and CDR2 is YSYEKL.